This TCR beta chain was retrieved from a study of spatial heterogeneity in lung cancer. Individual TCR cDNA molecules each bore their own unique molecular identifier. Via MiXCR, TCRdb re-called the 5' RACE reads, giving one row per CDR3 protein. This table has about 25,000 distinct CDR3 sequences, 6.9% appearing once. The CDR3 extends over 14 amino acids. Trimming shortened V by 0 bases and J by 3 bases, and 8 bases separated the two germline ends. From germline, CDR1 is LGHNT and CDR2 FRNRAP. Comments on this clonotype: Its antigen is as yet unknown.

Time point: sample taken at primary tumor resection. Whole RNA from tumor, nontumor lung or frozen PBMC was sequenced unsorted. The donors were 55 to 80 patients with non-small cell lung cancer that was early-stage and untreated. Study-wide points: TCRs found ubiquitously expanded in tumor appeared in blood more at resection than at follow-up.

The sequence was collected from a male donor with early-stage non-small cell lung cancer. The sequencing used PBMCs, collected at surgery. This rearrangement joins TRBV12-5 to TRBJ1-1; D is undetermined. The CDR3 protein is CASGLVPRDTEAFF. DNA of the CDR3: TGTGCTAGTGGTTTGGTCCCCCGGGACACTGAAGCTTTCTTT.